This T cell receptor (beta chain) was recorded in a study of blood T cells in healthy people across ages. The CDR3 covers 13 residues. V gave up 3 bases and J gave up 2 bases, with 11 bases separating them. Germline V gene lookup returns CDR1 DFQATT and CDR2 SNEGSKA (reference sequence). This clonotype appeared a few times. The second PCR ran 7 to 11 cycles with a sample-barcoded 5' primer and J-beta primers. TCRdb redid the calling of the 5' RACE reads with MiXCR, one entry per CDR3 protein. The sample lists 1,800,000 or so distinct CDR3 sequences; about two fifths were seen once. The chain employs TRBV20-1 and TRBJ2-7; no clear D. This TCR was recovered from a human donor in good health. Sequenced input: blood. The CDR3 DNA reads as TGCAGTGCTAGTATGTCCCTCCCCTACGAGCAGTACTTC. Translation: CSASMSLPYEQYF.